This is a list of T cell receptor beta chains from one sample in a study of cytomegalovirus exposure and HLA in healthy donors. The repertoire was sequenced with immunoSEQ multiplex PCR; TCRdb's copy has only in-frame clones and lacks some. In the table there are 150,000 to 200,000 clones, less than 90% of which are singletons. Source material: PBMCs. The receptors come from a girl aged 10 to 17 in good health and CMV-seropositive. Each CDR3 is given with its conserved first and last residue. The order of the fields is CDR3 DNA, CDR3 protein, J gene, clone size, D gene, V gene. A D gene is named only where the DNA matches it firmly. Only some rows state a clone size, as once, few, many or a class for expanded clones.

CDR3nt: TGTGCCAGCAGTGACTCGCGGGGACTAGCGGTACAAGACGAGCAGTACTTC
CDR3aa: CASSDSRGLAVQDEQYF
j_gene: TRBJ2-7
abundance: .
d_gene: TRBD2
v_gene: TRBV6-4

CDR3nt: TGTGCCAGCAGCTTGTCTAGCGGCCCCTCCTACGAGCAGTACTTC
CDR3aa: CASSLSSGPSYEQYF
j_gene: TRBJ2-7
abundance: .
d_gene: TRBD2
v_gene: TRBV5-4

CDR3nt: TGTGCTAGTGGTTTGGTAATCTTACGCAACAGCGGGTTGGCCGGGGAGCTGTTTTTT
CDR3aa: CASGLVILRNSGLAGELFF
j_gene: TRBJ2-2
abundance: .
d_gene: .
v_gene: TRBV12-5

CDR3nt: TGTGCCAGTAGTCTTTCCGGGACAGGGTTAGATACGCAGTATTTT
CDR3aa: CASSLSGTGLDTQYF
j_gene: TRBJ2-3
abundance: .
d_gene: TRBD1
v_gene: TRBV19

CDR3nt: TGCGCCAGCAGCACTGGACTAGCGGGAGACCAGGGGCAGTACTTC
CDR3aa: CASSTGLAGDQGQYF
j_gene: TRBJ2-7
abundance: .
d_gene: TRBD2
v_gene: TRBV5-1

CDR3nt: TGCAGCGTTGATGGCGGCCTACGGCAGTACTTC
CDR3aa: CSVDGGLRQYF
j_gene: TRBJ2-7
abundance: few
d_gene: .
v_gene: TRBV29-1

CDR3nt: TGTGCCAGCATGGAGGGAACTAACTATGGCTACACCTTC
CDR3aa: CASMEGTNYGYTF
j_gene: TRBJ1-2
abundance: .
d_gene: .
v_gene: TRBV27

CDR3nt: TGTGCCAGTACCTACAGGGGAGGAAGGGGCACCATATATTTT
CDR3aa: CASTYRGGRGTIYF
j_gene: TRBJ1-3
abundance: .
d_gene: TRBD1
v_gene: TRBV19

CDR3nt: TGTGCCTGGACAAGCAGGGGTCGTACTGAAGCTTTCTTT
CDR3aa: CAWTSRGRTEAFF
j_gene: TRBJ1-1
abundance: .
d_gene: .
v_gene: TRBV30

CDR3nt: TGTGCCTGGAGTGTAAAACCCTTCGGGGATGAGCAGTTCTTC
CDR3aa: CAWSVKPFGDEQFF
j_gene: TRBJ2-1
abundance: .
d_gene: .
v_gene: TRBV30

CDR3nt: TGTGCCAGCAGCTCCGGACAGGGGACCTCCTACGAGCAGTACTTC
CDR3aa: CASSSGQGTSYEQYF
j_gene: TRBJ2-7
abundance: .
d_gene: TRBD1
v_gene: TRBV6-6

CDR3nt: TGCAGCGGGGCCAAGACTAGCGGGGACAATGAGCAGTTCTTC
CDR3aa: CSGAKTSGDNEQFF
j_gene: TRBJ2-1
abundance: .
d_gene: TRBD2
v_gene: TRBV29-1

CDR3nt: TGCAGCGTGGGACAGTCCTACGAGCAGTACTTC
CDR3aa: CSVGQSYEQYF
j_gene: TRBJ2-7
abundance: .
d_gene: TRBD1
v_gene: TRBV29-1

CDR3nt: TGTGCCAGCAGTCTCATCCTCGACAGGGGGAATCAGCCCCAGCATTTT
CDR3aa: CASSLILDRGNQPQHF
j_gene: TRBJ1-5
abundance: few
d_gene: TRBD1
v_gene: TRBV27

CDR3nt: TGTGCCAGCAGCAATAGCGGGGGCACAGATACGCAGTATTTT
CDR3aa: CASSNSGGTDTQYF
j_gene: TRBJ2-3
abundance: .
d_gene: TRBD2
v_gene: TRBV5-4

CDR3nt: TGTGCCTGGAGTCCAACTCCCAGGGGAACCAGTTATTTT
CDR3aa: CAWSPTPRGTSYF
j_gene: TRBJ2-3
abundance: .
d_gene: .
v_gene: TRBV30

CDR3nt: TGTGCCAGCAGCCGGACAGGGAGGAACACCGGGGAGCTGTTTTTT
CDR3aa: CASSRTGRNTGELFF
j_gene: TRBJ2-2
abundance: .
d_gene: TRBD1
v_gene: TRBV7-2

CDR3nt: TGCGCCAGCAGCCAAGATAGGAGCGGTTACCTCCCGCAGTACTTC
CDR3aa: CASSQDRSGYLPQYF
j_gene: TRBJ2-7
abundance: .
d_gene: .
v_gene: TRBV4-3

CDR3nt: TGCGCCAGCAGCAAAGGACAGGGGGCGGGCACAGATACGCAGTATTTT
CDR3aa: CASSKGQGAGTDTQYF
j_gene: TRBJ2-3
abundance: .
d_gene: TRBD1
v_gene: TRBV5-1

CDR3nt: TGTGCCAGCAGCTCCGACAGGCAAGGCTACAATGAGCAGTTCTTC
CDR3aa: CASSSDRQGYNEQFF
j_gene: TRBJ2-1
abundance: few
d_gene: .
v_gene: TRBV7-6

CDR3nt: TGTGCCAGCAGCCTGACAGGAAACACTGAAGCTTTCTTT
CDR3aa: CASSLTGNTEAFF
j_gene: TRBJ1-1
abundance: .
d_gene: .
v_gene: TRBV7-3

CDR3nt: TGTGCTAGTGGTTTCCCGACTAGCGGGAGCGAGACCCAGTACTTC
CDR3aa: CASGFPTSGSETQYF
j_gene: TRBJ2-5
abundance: .
d_gene: TRBD2
v_gene: TRBV12-5

CDR3nt: TGTGCCAGCAGTGGGCGCCGTTCGGCTAGCGGGAGAGCAAGCTACGAGCAGTACTTC
CDR3aa: CASSGRRSASGRASYEQYF
j_gene: TRBJ2-7
abundance: few
d_gene: TRBD2
v_gene: TRBV28